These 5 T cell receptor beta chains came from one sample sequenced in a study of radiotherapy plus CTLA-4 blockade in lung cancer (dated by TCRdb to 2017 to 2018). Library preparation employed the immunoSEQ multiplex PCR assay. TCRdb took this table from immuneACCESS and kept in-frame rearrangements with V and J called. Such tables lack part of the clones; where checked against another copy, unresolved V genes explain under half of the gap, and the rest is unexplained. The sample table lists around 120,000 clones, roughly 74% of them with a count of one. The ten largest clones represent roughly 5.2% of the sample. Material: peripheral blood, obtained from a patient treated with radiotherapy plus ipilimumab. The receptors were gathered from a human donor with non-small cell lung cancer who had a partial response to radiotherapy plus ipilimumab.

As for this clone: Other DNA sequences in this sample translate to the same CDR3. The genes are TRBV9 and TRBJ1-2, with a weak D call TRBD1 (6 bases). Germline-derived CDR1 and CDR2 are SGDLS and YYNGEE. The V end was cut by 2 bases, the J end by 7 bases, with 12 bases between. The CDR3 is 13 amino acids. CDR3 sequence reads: CASSVTGLGGYTF. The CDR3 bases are TGTGCCAGCAGCGTTACAGGGCTGGGTGGCTACACCTTC. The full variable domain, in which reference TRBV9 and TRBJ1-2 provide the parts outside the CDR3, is DSGVTQTPKHLITATGQRVTLRCSPRSGDLSVYWYQQSLDQGLQFLIQYYNGEERAKGNILERFSAQQFPDLHSELNLSSLELGDSALYFCASSVTGLGGYTFGSGTRLTVV.

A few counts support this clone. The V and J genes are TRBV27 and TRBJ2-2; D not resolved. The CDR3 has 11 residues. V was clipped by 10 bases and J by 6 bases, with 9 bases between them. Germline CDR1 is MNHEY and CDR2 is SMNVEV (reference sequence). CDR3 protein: CATHKSGELFF. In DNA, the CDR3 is TGTGCCACACATAAGTCCGGGGAGCTGTTTTTT.

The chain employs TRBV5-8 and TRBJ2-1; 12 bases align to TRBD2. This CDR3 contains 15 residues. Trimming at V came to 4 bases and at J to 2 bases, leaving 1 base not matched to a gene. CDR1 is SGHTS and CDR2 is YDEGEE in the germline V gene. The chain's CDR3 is CASSRTSGTYNEQFF. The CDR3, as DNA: TGTGCCAGCAGCCGGACTAGCGGGACCTACAATGAGCAGTTCTTC.

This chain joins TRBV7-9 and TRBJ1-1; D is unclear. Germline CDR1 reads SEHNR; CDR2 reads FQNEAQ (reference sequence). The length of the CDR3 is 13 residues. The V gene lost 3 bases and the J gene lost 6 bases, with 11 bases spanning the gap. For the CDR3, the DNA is TGTGCCAGCAGCTTCAGGTTGACCCCTGAAGCTTTCTTT. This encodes CASSFRLTPEAFF.

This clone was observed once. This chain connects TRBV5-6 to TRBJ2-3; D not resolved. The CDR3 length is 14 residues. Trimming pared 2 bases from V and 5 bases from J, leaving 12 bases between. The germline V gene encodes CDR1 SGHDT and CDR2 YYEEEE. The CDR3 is CASSFSGEQDTQYF. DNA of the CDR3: TGTGCCAGCAGCTTCTCCGGAGAACAAGATACGCAGTATTTT.